The clone carrying this T cell receptor (beta chain) has a handful of counts. As yet, its antigen is unknown. Germline CDR1 and CDR2: SGDLS and YYNGEE. V dropped 4 bases and J dropped 5 bases, with 12 bases sitting between them. The CDR3 totals 13 residues. The data originate from a study of cytomegalovirus exposure and HLA in healthy donors. Findings and limits, study-wide: According to a later analysis, most TCR beta chains associated with CMV appeared HLA-restricted.

The PCR made use of 60 Vbeta and 13 Jbeta primers. Original methodology: Per a later analysis, the number of unique TCR beta chains was approximately 80 million, of which 9 million to 14 million were shared. The protocol was immunoSEQ multiplex PCR, while the TCRdb copy is restricted to in-frame clones and leaves out a portion. The V and J calls and clone size come from that table; D and trimming were worked out from the DNA. Altogether about 120,000 clones are present, more than 60% being singletons, with the ten largest covering about 3%. The V and J genes are TRBV9 and TRBJ2-5; weak D call: TRBD1 (8 bases). Sequencing used PBMCs. This sequence was found in a woman in her thirties or forties in good health and CMV-seropositive. The CDR3 DNA is TGTGCCAGCAGCCCACAGGGGGGGGAGACCCAGTACTTC. It encodes CASSPQGGETQYF.